This paragraph covers one T cell receptor beta chain sequence. Its specificity is unknown. Use of 60 Vbeta and 13 Jbeta primers characterized the PCR. Produced via immunoSEQ multiplex PCR; TCRdb's table is partial and in-frame only. The sample lists over 100,000 clones, around 78% occurring once. The data originate from a study of cytomegalovirus exposure and HLA in healthy donors. The CDR3 is 15 amino acids. V shed 9 bases and J 6 bases; nucleotides not matched to a gene: 14. CDR1 LNHDA and CDR2 SQIVND come from the germline V gene (reference sequence). General study results and limits: It was assumed in the presence/absence analyses that sequencing depth was roughly uniform across donors. A later analysis appeared to link common viral pathogens to several of the most significant clusters. A few chains linked to CMV were shown in vitro to be specific for CMV antigens. Highly shared sequence variants in one cluster were likely a sequencing artifact.

This chain connects TRBV19 to TRBJ2-3; 8 positions match TRBD2. Sequenced material: PBMCs. The TCR comes from a man between 40 and 49 years old in good health and CMV-seronegative. For the CDR3, the DNA is TGTGCCAGCACCGTGAGCGGGAGTGGTTGGGATACGCAGTATTTT. The encoded protein is CASTVSGSGWDTQYF.